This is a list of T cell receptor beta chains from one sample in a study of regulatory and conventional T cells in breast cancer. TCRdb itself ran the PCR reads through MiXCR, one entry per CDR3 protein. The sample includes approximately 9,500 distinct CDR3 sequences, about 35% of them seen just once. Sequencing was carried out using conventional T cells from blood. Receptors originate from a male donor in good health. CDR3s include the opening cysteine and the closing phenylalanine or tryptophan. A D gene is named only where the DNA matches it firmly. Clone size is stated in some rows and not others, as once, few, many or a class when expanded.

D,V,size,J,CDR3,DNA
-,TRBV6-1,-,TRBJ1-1,CASNLRRNTEAFF,TGTGCCAGCAATCTAAGGCGGAACACTGAAGCTTTCTTT
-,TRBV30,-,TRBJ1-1,CAWGIPGVNTEAFF,TGTGCCTGGGGTATTCCAGGCGTGAACACTGAAGCTTTCTTT
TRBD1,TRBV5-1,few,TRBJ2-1,CASSPGDRGYNEQFF,TGCGCCAGCAGCCCCGGGGACAGGGGATACAATGAGCAGTTCTTC
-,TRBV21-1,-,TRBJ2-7,CASSKGRDSSMGQYF,TGTGCCAGCAGCAAGGGGAGGGACTCCTCAATGGGGCAGTACTTC
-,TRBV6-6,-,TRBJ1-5,CASSYSKQRKDNQPQHF,TGTGCCAGCAGTTACTCGAAACAGAGAAAGGACAATCAGCCCCAGCATTTT
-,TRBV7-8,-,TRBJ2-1,CASSFGRYNEQFF,TGTGCCAGCAGCTTCGGGAGATACAATGAGCAGTTCTTC
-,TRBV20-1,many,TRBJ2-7,CSARGPHGGTYEQYF,TGCAGTGCTAGAGGTCCCCACGGGGGCACCTACGAGCAGTACTTC
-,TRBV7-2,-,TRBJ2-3,CASSLLGRDTQYF,TGTGCCAGCAGCTTACTCGGACGGGATACGCAGTATTTT
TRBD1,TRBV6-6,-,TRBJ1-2,CAGNRDSYGYTF,TGTGCCGGCAACCGGGACAGCTATGGCTACACCTTC
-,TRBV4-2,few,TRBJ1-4,CASSPGTLNEKLFF,TGTGCCAGCAGCCCCGGGACACTTAATGAAAAACTGTTTTTT
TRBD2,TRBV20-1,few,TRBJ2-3,CSARDLAGPTDTQYF,TGCAGTGCTAGAGATCTAGCGGGACCCACAGATACGCAGTATTTT
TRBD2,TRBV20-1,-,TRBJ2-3,CSARDKSGGTSTDTQYF,TGCAGTGCTAGAGATAAGAGCGGGGGCACTAGCACAGATACGCAGTATTTT
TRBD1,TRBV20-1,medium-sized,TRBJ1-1,CSATTGGGNTEAFF,TGCAGTGCTACGACAGGGGGAGGGAACACTGAAGCTTTCTTT
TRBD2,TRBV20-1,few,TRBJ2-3,CSAEEQRGVREDTQYF,TGCAGTGCAGAGGAACAGCGGGGGGTCCGGGAGGATACGCAGTATTTT
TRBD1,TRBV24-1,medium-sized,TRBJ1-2,CATSDSRRGRGYGYTF,TGTGCCACCAGTGATTCCCGCAGGGGGCGAGGCTATGGCTACACCTTC
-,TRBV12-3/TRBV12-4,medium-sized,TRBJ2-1,CASRSPVGNNEQFF,TGTGCCAGCAGATCGCCCGTGGGGAACAATGAGCAGTTCTTC
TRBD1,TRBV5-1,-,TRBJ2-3,CASSRDRGLTDTQYF,TGCGCCAGCAGCCGGGACAGGGGCCTCACAGATACGCAGTATTTT